This T cell receptor (beta chain) was sequenced during a study of blood T cells in healthy people across ages. Using a J-beta primer mix together with a sample-barcoded 5' primer, a second PCR was run for roughly 7 to 11 cycles. MiXCR, applied by TCRdb to the 5' RACE reads, yields one record per CDR3 protein. The table lists 650,000 or so distinct CDR3 sequences, more than 45% of them singletons. After removal of 8 bases from V and 5 bases from J, the junction contained 13 bases not matched to a gene. The CDR3 is made up of 14 amino acids. Germline V gene data show CDR1 as SQVTM and CDR2 as ANQGSEA. This TCR came from a woman of 80 years or more in good health. Sequenced input: blood. J is TRBJ2-5 and V is TRBV29-1; TRBD2 matches 8 bases. The CDR3 loop is CSSDRGLARETQYF. In nucleotides, the CDR3 is TGCAGCTCCGATCGAGGACTAGCAAGGGAGACCCAGTACTTC.